Here is one TCR beta chain with its context. What it recognizes is unknown. The sample comes from a study of cytomegalovirus exposure and HLA in healthy donors. Germline CDR1 and CDR2: LGHNA and YSLEER. V was clipped by 1 base and J by 0 bases, with 6 bases between them. This CDR3 region has 15 residues. Study-level points and caveats: An observed cluster of highly shared sequence variants was recorded as a likely sequencing artifact.

Amplification used 60 Vbeta primers and 13 Jbeta primers. Profiling relied on immunoSEQ multiplex PCR, and the TCRdb table lists in-frame clones only, not all of them. The sample has 120,000 or so clones; approximately 82% are singletons. The genes are TRBV4-3 and TRBJ1-4, with no clear D. Sequenced input: PBMCs. The sequence came from a man aged 25-45 years in good health and CMV-seropositive. CDR3 coding DNA: TGCGCCAGCAGCCAAGTCTCAGCAACTAATGAAAAACTGTTTTTT. It encodes CASSQVSATNEKLFF.